Listed here are 25 T cell receptor beta chains from one sample, sequenced in a study of blood T cell repertoires in COVID-19. Profiled with immunoSEQ multiplex PCR; TCRdb holds only in-frame clones, not every one. The sample holds under 200,000 clones; around 82% are singletons and the top ten take over 12%. Sample: peripheral blood. Every receptor here comes from a man younger than 30 with active or convalescent COVID-19.

The chain combines TRBV27 with TRBJ2-3, with D perhaps matching TRBD2 (6 bases). The CDR3 length is 15 residues. Germline values: CDR1 MNHEY, CDR2 SMNVEV (reference sequence). V shed 5 bases and J shed 1 base, with 13 bases lying between them. The CDR3 nucleotides are TGTGCCAGCAGTCCGTCCGGGAGTCGCACAGATACGCAGTATTTT. Its translation: CASSPSGSRTDTQYF.

The chain joins TRBV10-2 to TRBJ2-7; 9 bases agree with TRBD1. Unmatched junction bases numbered 2, after V lost 7 bases and J lost 4 bases. CDR3 length: 12 residues. CDR1 and CDR2 (germline): WSHSY, SAAADI. In DNA form, the CDR3 reads TGCGCCAGCAATGACAGGGGGTACGAGCAGTACTTC. This codes for CASNDRGYEQYF.

This chain links TRBV5-6 with TRBJ2-1; TRBD2 agrees at 8 bases. Germline CDR1 SGHDT, CDR2 YYEEEE. This CDR3 contains 16 residues. With V trimmed by 3 bases and J by 3 bases, 8 bases remained unmatched. This CDR3 reads CASSSRTSPHYNEQFF. In DNA form, the CDR3 reads TGTGCCAGCAGCTCCCGGACTAGCCCCCACTACAATGAGCAGTTCTTC.

The rearrangement uses TRBV3-1 (or the pseudogene TRBV3-2) and TRBJ2-1, with no clear D. There are 18 residues in the CDR3. V lost 5 bases and J 6 bases, leaving 26 bases between the germline ends. Germline V CDR1 and CDR2: LGHDT, YNNKEL (reference sequence). CDR3 in amino acids: CASSGDPLLDYPFNEQFF. The CDR3 DNA is TGTGCCAGCAGCGGAGATCCCCTCCTAGATTATCCGTTCAATGAGCAGTTCTTC.

This clone was recorded a few times. The V call is TRBV18, the J call TRBJ2-1, with 12 bases aligning to TRBD2. The CDR3 length is 17 residues. V shed 3 bases and J 0 bases; nucleotides not matched to a gene: 3. Germline values: CDR1 KGHSH, CDR2 LQKENI. The CDR3, as DNA: TGTGCCAGCTCACCCCGGACTAGCGGGAACTCCTACAATGAGCAGTTCTTC. Amino acids: CASSPRTSGNSYNEQFF.

The rearrangement joins TRBV5-1 to TRBJ1-5, with 9 nucleotides matching TRBD1. V was pared by 4 bases and J by 0 bases, with 5 bases of the junction left unmatched. Germline loops: CDR1 SGHRS, CDR2 YFSETQ. The CDR3 totals 16 residues. CDR3 sequence: CASSPGTGNSNQPQHF. The CDR3 DNA reads TGCGCCAGCAGCCCTGGGACAGGGAATAGCAATCAGCCCCAGCATTTT.

The J gene is TRBJ1-1, the V gene TRBV10-3; 7 bases fit TRBD1. The CDR3 has 13 residues. The trim removed 8 bases at V and 4 bases at J, leaving 7 bases unmatched. Germline values: CDR1 ENHRY, CDR2 SYGVKD. The CDR3: CAIGGTAFTEAFF. The CDR3 nucleotides are TGTGCCATCGGGGGGACAGCCTTCACTGAAGCTTTCTTT.

This clone was picked up one time. The V call is TRBV19, the J call TRBJ1-2; D remains unclear. The CDR3 length is 13 residues. Germline-derived CDR1 and CDR2 are LNHDA and SQIVND (reference sequence). Trimming shortened V by 3 bases and J by 2 bases, and 7 bases separated the two germline ends. The CDR3 nucleotides are TGTGCCAGTAGTATTTCCCCAAACTATGGCTACACCTTC. Residues: CASSISPNYGYTF.

The gene calls are TRBV6-5 and TRBJ1-2; 9 nucleotides agree with TRBD1. The CDR3 sequence is 13 residues long. The germline V gene encodes CDR1 MNHEY and CDR2 SVGAGI. V was pared by 6 bases and J by 4 bases, with 3 bases of the junction left unmatched. The CDR3 sequence: CASSLTGGYGYTF. The CDR3 coding sequence is TGTGCCAGCAGCTTGACAGGGGGCTATGGCTACACCTTC.

The chain employs TRBV6-2 or TRBV6-3 and TRBJ1-5; 9 bases are a match to TRBD1. The J segment lost 5 bases and the V segment lost 5 bases, leaving 7 bases of the junction unmatched. Germline CDR1 MNHEY, CDR2 SVGEGT. This CDR3 comprises 15 residues. The CDR3 region is CASSPLGQGDQPQHF. The DNA for the CDR3 is TGTGCCAGCAGTCCACTGGGACAGGGTGATCAGCCCCAGCATTTT.

This clone was observed a handful of times. V gene TRBV9 combines with J gene TRBJ1-3, with unresolved D. The CDR3 is made up of 17 amino acids. V was pared by 3 bases and J by 2 bases, with 18 bases between. From germline, CDR1 is SGDLS and CDR2 YYNGEE. The CDR3 coding sequence is TGTGCCAGCAGCGGTCCCCTTGGGCAGGCCACTGGAAACACCATATATTTT. As protein: CASSGPLGQATGNTIYF.

This clone was seen a few times. The chain recombines TRBV29-1 with TRBJ2-2; 9 bases are a match to TRBD2. The V segment lost 4 bases and the J segment 6 bases; nucleotides outside the gene matches: 6. CDR1 SQVTM and CDR2 ANQGSEA come from the germline V gene. This CDR3 is 14 amino acids long. In DNA, the CDR3 is TGCAGCGTTGCAGGTAGCGGGAGATCCGGGGAGCTGTTTTTT. Amino acid sequence: CSVAGSGRSGELFF.

J is TRBJ1-1 and V is TRBV19; possibly TRBD1 for D (5 bases). Germline V gives CDR1 LNHDA, CDR2 SQIVND (reference sequence). V was trimmed by 5 bases and J by 0 bases, leaving 10 bases between them. The CDR3 is made up of 14 amino acids. The CDR3 loop is CASSSGRVNTEAFF. The CDR3 DNA is TGTGCCAGTAGTTCGGGCAGGGTGAACACTGAAGCTTTCTTT.

This clone was recorded many times. V and J are TRBV11-3 and TRBJ2-1; D may be TRBD1 (5 bases). CDR1 and CDR2 from the germline V gene are SGHNT and YENEEA. V lost 1 base to trimming and J lost 1 base, with 8 bases between them. This CDR3 spans 15 amino acids. Here the CDR3 DNA reads TGTGCCAGCAGCTTAGTCAGGGATTCCTACAATGAGCAGTTCTTC. It is translated as CASSLVRDSYNEQFF. Variable domain in full (rest from reference TRBV11-3 and TRBJ2-1): EAGVVQSPRYKIIEKKQPVAFWCNPISGHNTLYWYLQNLGQGPELLIRYENEEAVDDSQLPKDRFSAERLKGVDSTLKIQPAELGDSAVYLCASSLVRDSYNEQFFGPGTRLTVL.

The chain recombines TRBV7-6 with TRBJ2-2; TRBD2 might be the D (5 bases). Germline V lookup: CDR1 SGHVS, CDR2 FNYEAQ. The CDR3 extends over 18 amino acids. The ends were cut back, 5 bases at V and 6 bases at J, with 25 bases in the middle. In DNA form, the CDR3 reads TGTGCCAGCAGCGCCCGTGCTTCGGGAAGGGCAAGGGCCGGGGAGCTGTTTTTT. This gives the protein CASSARASGRARAGELFF.

The rearrangement links TRBV15 to TRBJ2-7, with 7 bases lining up with TRBD2. Germline CDR1 reads LNHNV; CDR2 reads YYDKDF (reference sequence). CDR3 length: 19 amino acids. V trimming: 5 bases; J trimming: 0 bases; junction bases outside the gene matches: 19. CDR3 region: CATSRGGATTSHISYEQYF. The DNA for the CDR3 is TGTGCCACCAGCCGGGGAGGGGCAACTACTAGTCACATCTCCTACGAGCAGTACTTC.

The V and J genes are TRBV28 and TRBJ2-7; 9 bases fit TRBD1. V trimming: 7 bases; J trimming: 3 bases; junction bases outside the gene matches: 7. The CDR3 length is 14 residues. Germline-derived CDR1 and CDR2 are MDHEN and SYDVKM. CDR3 region: CASTGGQGIYEQYF. CDR3 sequence (DNA): TGTGCCAGCACAGGGGGACAGGGAATCTACGAGCAGTACTTC.

The chain combines TRBV11-2 with TRBJ2-5; 8 nucleotides align to TRBD2. This CDR3 is 15 amino acids long. CDR1 and CDR2 from the germline V gene are SGHAT and FQNNGV. The ends lost 5 bases at V and 4 bases at J; junction bases unmatched: 9. In nucleotides, the CDR3 is TGTGCCAGCAGCCCGCCGGGACTAGGGGGAGAGACCCAGTACTTC. Its protein is CASSPPGLGGETQYF.

The V gene is TRBV2, the J gene TRBJ1-2; 8 nucleotides line up with TRBD1. The CDR3 consists of 14 residues. V lost 1 base, J lost 2 bases, and 0 bases stayed unmatched. Germline CDR1 and CDR2: SNHLY and FYNNEI. This CDR3 is CASSEGQGNYGYTF. Written as DNA, the CDR3 is TGTGCCAGCAGTGAAGGACAGGGGAACTATGGCTACACCTTC.

This chain links TRBV24-1 with TRBJ1-5; D is unclear. V was pared by 4 bases and J by 0 bases, with 3 bases between. The CDR3 runs to 13 residues. Per the germline V gene, CDR1 is KGHDR and CDR2 is SFDVKD. CDR3: CATSEHSNQPQHF. CDR3 DNA sequence: TGTGCCACCAGTGAACATAGCAATCAGCCCCAGCATTTT.

This clone has only a few counts. The genes are TRBV28 and TRBJ1-5; possibly TRBD1 for D (6 bases). V shed 2 bases and J shed 1 base, with 6 bases lying between them. The CDR3 runs 14 residues. Germline V gene lookup returns CDR1 MDHEN and CDR2 SYDVKM. CDR3 bases: TGTGCCAGCAGTTTAACAGGGAGCAATCAGCCCCAGCATTTT. This gives the protein CASSLTGSNQPQHF.

The chain links TRBV7-8 to TRBJ2-7, with D possibly being TRBD1 (6 bases). V was trimmed by 5 bases and J by 1 base, leaving 12 bases between them. Germline V CDR1 and CDR2: SGHVS, FQNEAQ. This CDR3 has 14 amino acids. CDR3 sequence: CASSRTTGSYEQYF. The DNA for the CDR3 is TGTGCCAGCAGCCGAACGACAGGTTCCTACGAGCAGTACTTC.

This clone was counted a few times. This chain joins TRBV7-9 and TRBJ2-1; a weak D match, TRBD2 (6 bases). Germline lookup yields CDR1 SEHNR and CDR2 FQNEAQ (reference sequence). V lost 8 bases and J lost 9, with 17 bases in between. The CDR3 runs 13 residues. CDR3 coding DNA: TGTGCCAGCGGGTATAGCAGGAGGGGTGAGCAGTTCTTC. This encodes CASGYSRRGEQFF. Based on the CDR3 plus reference TRBV7-9 and TRBJ2-1, the full variable domain is DTGVSQNPRHKITKRGQNVTFRCDPISEHNRLYWYRQTLGQGPEFLTYFQNEAQLEKSRLLSDRFSAERPKGSFSTLEIQRTEQGDSAMYLCASGYSRRGEQFFGPGTRLTVL.

The J gene is TRBJ1-5, the V gene TRBV30, with 8 bases that match TRBD1. Germline CDR1 reads GTSNPN; CDR2 reads SVGIG (reference sequence). The CDR3 loop spans 15 amino acids. The junction had 8 bases not matched to a gene; V was cut back by 1 base and J by 6 bases. In nucleotides, the CDR3 is TGTGCCTGGAGTGGGACAGGGTTAGGGAGTCAGCCCCAGCATTTT. Its translation is CAWSGTGLGSQPQHF.

The V gene is TRBV6-1, the J gene TRBJ2-2; D perhaps matches TRBD2 (5 bases). The CDR3 is 12 residues long. Germline CDR1 MNHNS, CDR2 SASEGT. Trimming stripped 5 bases from V and 6 bases from J, with 7 bases between. CDR3 nucleotides: TGTGCCAGCAGTTCGGGATCCGGGGAGCTGTTTTTT. It encodes CASSSGSGELFF.